The 16 T cell receptor beta chains below come from one sample, sequenced in a study of shared clonotypes between healthy human individuals. The method was immunoSEQ multiplex PCR; TCRdb's version includes in-frame clones alone and lacks a portion of them. The table lists 550,000 to 600,000 clones, roughly 98% of them singletons. CD45RO-negative cells were positively selected for CCR7, leaving out terminally differentiated effector memory CD45RA+ cells. The source material was naive CD8+ T cells sorted from blood. These receptors all come from a man younger than 40 in good health.

The chain recombines TRBV30 with TRBJ2-7; D is perhaps TRBD1 (6 bases). The germline V and J ends were trimmed by 4 bases and 4 bases, with 23 bases remaining between them. This CDR3 contains 16 residues. CDR1 and CDR2 from the germline V gene are GTSNPN and SVGIG (reference sequence). The CDR3 protein is CAWTSTGHNIRYEQYF. CDR3 nucleotide sequence: TGTGCCTGGACTTCGACAGGACACAATATACGTTACGAGCAGTACTTC.

The rearrangement uses TRBV5-1 and TRBJ2-1; 9 bases agree with TRBD1. Germline CDR1 and CDR2: SGHRS and YFSETQ. The CDR3 has 16 amino acids. The V gene end was trimmed by 2 bases and the J gene end by 8 bases; junction bases not matched to a gene: 11. CDR3 DNA: TGCGCCAGCAGCTTAGGATACAGGGGGCGCGTGGATGAGCAGTTCTTC. Protein: CASSLGYRGRVDEQFF.

V is TRBV12-2 and J is TRBJ2-1; TRBD2 was called by the table and not checked on the DNA. TRBV12-2 is described as a pseudogene. The CDR3 runs to 21 residues. CDR3 in DNA: TGTGCAAGTCGTTATTCCACGGTGCGGACTAGCGGGAGAGTTTCCTACAATGAGCAGTTCTTC. Translated: CASRYSTVRTSGRVSYNEQFF.

The CDR3 nucleotides read TGTGCCAGCAGTGCGCGGCAGGTTCTGCTTAACACAGATACGCAGTATTTT. It yields the protein CASSARQVLLNTDTQYF. The chain is built from TRBV6-1 and TRBJ2-3, with D unclear. The CDR3 is made up of 17 amino acids. The germline CDR1 and CDR2 sequences are MNHNS and SASEGT. Deletions cut 4 bases from V and 2 bases from J, with 19 bases between.

V gene TRBV7-6 combines with J gene TRBJ2-7; D unclear. The V end was cut by 0 bases, the J end by 0 bases, with 9 bases between. This CDR3 has 15 amino acids. Germline CDR1 and CDR2: SGHVS and FNYEAQ. The CDR3 DNA reads as TGTGCCAGCAGCTTAGCTCCCCTCGACTCCTACGAGCAGTACTTC. It yields the protein CASSLAPLDSYEQYF.

The rearrangement links TRBV6-5 to TRBJ1-2; TRBD1 might be the D (5 bases). Germline values: CDR1 MNHEY, CDR2 SVGAGI. CDR3 length equals 15 residues. Trimming left V 2 bases short and J 3 bases short, with 13 bases between. The CDR3 bases are TGTGCCAGCAGTTACCCCGGGGGAGGGGACTATGGCTACACCTTC. Translated, it gives CASSYPGGGDYGYTF.

Concerning this clone: One end of the junction fails to match germline, which may point to a read error. The chain links TRBV4-1 to TRBJ2-4; the match to TRBD2 covers 10 bases. CDR1 and CDR2 from the germline V gene are MGHRA and YSYEKL. The CDR3 has 17 amino acids. In DNA form, the CDR3 reads TGCGCCAGCAGCAAAGAGCCTAGCGGGAGTACGAGAAACATTCAGTACTTC. Translated: CASSKEPSGSTRNIQYF.

The V call is TRBV4-1, the J call TRBJ2-7; no definite D call. The CDR3 covers 12 residues. The V gene lost 0 bases and the J gene lost 5 bases, with 5 bases spanning the gap. The germline V gene has CDR1 MGHRA and CDR2 YSYEKL. CDR3 region: CASSQDYHEQYF. The CDR3 DNA follows: TGCGCCAGCAGCCAAGATTACCACGAGCAGTACTTC.

The V gene is TRBV7-9, the J gene TRBJ2-7; D gene uncertain. The CDR3 totals 14 residues. Germline assignment: CDR1 SEHNR and CDR2 FQNEAQ (reference sequence). With 5 bases removed from V and 2 bases from J, the gap between germline ends came to 13 bases. As DNA, the CDR3 is TGTGCCAGCAGCGGCAGTGGGGTCCCCTACGAGCAGTACTTC. Protein: CASSGSGVPYEQYF.

The rearrangement uses TRBV4-1 and TRBJ1-2, with TRBD1 as a possible D gene (5 bases). V was shortened by 0 bases and J by 7 bases, with 12 bases between the two germline ends. Germline loops: CDR1 MGHRA, CDR2 YSYEKL. The CDR3 contains 14 residues. The CDR3 sequence: CASSQEAGLAGYTF. The CDR3 coding sequence is TGCGCCAGCAGCCAAGAGGCAGGGCTCGCTGGCTACACCTTC.

On this clone itself: The same CDR3 is also encoded by other DNA sequences in this sample. V gene TRBV29-1 combines with J gene TRBJ2-1; perhaps D is TRBD1 or TRBD2 (5 bases each). The V end was cut by 6 bases, the J end by 0 bases, with 9 bases between. The V gene's germline CDR1 is SQVTM and CDR2 ANQGSEA. CDR3 length equals 13 residues. CDR3 sequence (DNA): TGCAGCGTGGGGGTTAGCTCCTACAATGAGCAGTTCTTC. This codes for CSVGVSSYNEQFF.

The rearrangement links TRBV4-1 to TRBJ2-3; 9 bases map to TRBD2. Germline V lookup: CDR1 MGHRA, CDR2 YSYEKL. The CDR3 spans 16 residues. The V and J ends lost 3 bases and 5 bases, in that order; junction bases with no gene match: 9. CDR3 amino acids: CASSQAGGPSGDTQYF. The CDR3 DNA sequence: TGCGCCAGCAGCCAGGCGGGAGGGCCCTCAGGAGATACGCAGTATTTT.

The chain has TRBV7-2 and TRBJ2-5; a weak D match, TRBD1 (6 bases). This CDR3 has 13 amino acids. V was trimmed by 4 bases and J by 3 bases, leaving 9 bases between them. The germline CDR1 and CDR2 sequences are SGHTA and FQGNSA. The CDR3 reads CASSSDREETQYF. CDR3 sequence (DNA): TGTGCCAGCAGCTCGGACAGAGAAGAGACCCAGTACTTC. Variable domain in full (rest from reference TRBV7-2 and TRBJ2-5): GAGVSQSPSNKVTEKGKDVELRCDPISGHTALYWYRQSLGQGLEFLIYFQGNSAPDKSGLPSDRFSAERTGGSVSTLTIQRTQQEDSAVYLCASSSDREETQYFGPGTRLLVL.

V is TRBV14 and J is TRBJ2-1, with D possibly TRBD1 on 5 matching bases. The CDR3 covers 16 residues. V gave up 0 bases and J gave up 6 bases, with 15 bases separating them. CDR1 and CDR2 (germline): SGHDN, FVKESK. The DNA for the CDR3 is TGTGCCAGCAGCCAAGATCAGGGTCGGCGCGTCAATGAGCAGTTCTTC. This gives the protein CASSQDQGRRVNEQFF.

The rearrangement joins TRBV4-1 to TRBJ1-3; D is perhaps TRBD1 (6 bases). V was pared by 2 bases and J by 2 bases, with 13 bases between. This CDR3 contains 16 residues. Germline-derived CDR1 and CDR2 are MGHRA and YSYEKL. The CDR3: CASSQPDRMAGNTIYF. Written as DNA, the CDR3 is TGCGCCAGCAGCCAACCAGACAGGATGGCTGGAAACACCATATATTTT.

Details on this clone: The sample carries other DNA sequences with the same CDR3. The chain joins TRBV27 to TRBJ2-7; D call uncertain. The CDR3 contains 13 residues. Germline CDR1 and CDR2: MNHEY and SMNVEV (reference sequence). Trimming shortened V by 5 bases and J by 2 bases, and 10 bases separated the two germline ends. The CDR3 loop is CASSLPGTYEQYF. The CDR3 bases are TGTGCCAGCAGTCTCCCTGGGACCTACGAGCAGTACTTC.